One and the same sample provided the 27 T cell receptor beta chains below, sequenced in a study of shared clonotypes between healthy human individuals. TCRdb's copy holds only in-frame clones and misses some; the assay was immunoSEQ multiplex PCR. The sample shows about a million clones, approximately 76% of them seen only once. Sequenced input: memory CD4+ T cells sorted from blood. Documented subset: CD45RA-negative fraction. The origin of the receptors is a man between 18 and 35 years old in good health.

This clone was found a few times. This CDR3 is CSVSTGSEAFF. The CDR3 coding sequence is TGCAGCGTCTCTACAGGGTCTGAAGCTTTCTTT. The rearrangement links TRBV29-1 to TRBJ1-1; a weak D match, TRBD1 (6 bases). Trimming removed 6 bases at V and 6 bases at J, with 11 bases between. Germline lookup yields CDR1 SQVTM and CDR2 ANQGSEA. The CDR3 is made up of 11 amino acids.

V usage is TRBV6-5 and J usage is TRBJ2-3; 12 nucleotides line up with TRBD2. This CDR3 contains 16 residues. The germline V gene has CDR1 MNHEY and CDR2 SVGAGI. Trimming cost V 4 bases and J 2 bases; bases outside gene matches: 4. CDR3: CASSLGLAGPTDTQYF. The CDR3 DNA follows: TGTGCCAGCAGTTTAGGACTAGCGGGACCCACAGATACGCAGTATTTT.

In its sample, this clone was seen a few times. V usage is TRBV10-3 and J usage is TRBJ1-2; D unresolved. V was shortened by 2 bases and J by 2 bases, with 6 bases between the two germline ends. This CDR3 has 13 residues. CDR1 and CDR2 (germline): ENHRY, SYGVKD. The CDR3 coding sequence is TGTGCCATCAGTGAGACACTGAACTATGGCTACACCTTC. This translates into CAISETLNYGYTF.

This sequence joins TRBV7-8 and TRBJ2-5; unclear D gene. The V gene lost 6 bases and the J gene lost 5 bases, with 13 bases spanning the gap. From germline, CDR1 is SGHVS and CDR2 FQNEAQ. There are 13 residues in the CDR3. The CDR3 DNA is TGTGCCAGCAGACGCTACTCAGAGGAGACCCAGTACTTC. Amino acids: CASRRYSEETQYF.

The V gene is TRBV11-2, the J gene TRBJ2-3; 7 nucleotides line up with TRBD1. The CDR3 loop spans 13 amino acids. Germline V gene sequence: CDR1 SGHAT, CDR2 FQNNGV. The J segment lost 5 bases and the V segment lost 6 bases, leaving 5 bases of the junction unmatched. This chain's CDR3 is CASRRGQLDTQYF. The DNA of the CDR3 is TGTGCCAGCAGACGGGGACAGCTAGATACGCAGTATTTT.

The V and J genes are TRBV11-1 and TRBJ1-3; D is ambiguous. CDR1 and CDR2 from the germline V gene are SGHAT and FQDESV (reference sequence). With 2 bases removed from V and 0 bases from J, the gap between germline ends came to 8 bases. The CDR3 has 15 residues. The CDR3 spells CASSLSSGSGNTIYF. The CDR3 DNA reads TGTGCCAGCAGCTTATCGTCGGGCTCTGGAAACACCATATATTTT. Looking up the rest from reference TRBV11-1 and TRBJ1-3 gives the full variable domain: EAEVAQSPRYKITEKSQAVAFWCDPISGHATLYWYRQILGQGPELLVQFQDESVVDDSQLPKDRFSAERLKGVDSTLKIQPAELGDSAMYLCASSLSSGSGNTIYFGEGSWLTVV.

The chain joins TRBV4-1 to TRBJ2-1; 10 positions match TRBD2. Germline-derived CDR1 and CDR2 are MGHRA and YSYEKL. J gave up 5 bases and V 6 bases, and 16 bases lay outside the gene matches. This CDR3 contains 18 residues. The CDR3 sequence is CASRRHVLLAGDHNEQFF. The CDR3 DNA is TGCGCCAGCAGGCGACACGTCCTGCTAGCGGGAGACCACAATGAGCAGTTCTTC.

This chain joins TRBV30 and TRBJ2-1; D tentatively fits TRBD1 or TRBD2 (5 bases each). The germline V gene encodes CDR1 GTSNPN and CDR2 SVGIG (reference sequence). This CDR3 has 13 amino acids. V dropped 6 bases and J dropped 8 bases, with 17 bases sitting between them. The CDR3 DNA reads TGTGCCTGCCGAGGGGCCGGGTTGGATGAGCAGTTCTTC. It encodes CACRGAGLDEQFF.

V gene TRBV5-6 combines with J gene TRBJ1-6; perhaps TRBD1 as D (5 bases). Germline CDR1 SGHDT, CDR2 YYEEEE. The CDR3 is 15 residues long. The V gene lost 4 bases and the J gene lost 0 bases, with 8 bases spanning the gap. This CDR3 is CASSGGRSYNSPLHF. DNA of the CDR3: TGTGCCAGCAGCGGGGGACGCTCCTATAATTCACCCCTCCACTTT.

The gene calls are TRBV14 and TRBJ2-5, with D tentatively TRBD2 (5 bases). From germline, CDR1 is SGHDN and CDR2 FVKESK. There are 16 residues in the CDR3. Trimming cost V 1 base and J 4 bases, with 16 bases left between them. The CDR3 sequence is CASSQAPAARSETQYF. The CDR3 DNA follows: TGTGCCAGCAGCCAAGCCCCAGCGGCAAGGTCAGAGACCCAGTACTTC. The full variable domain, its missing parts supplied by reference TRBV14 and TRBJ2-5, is EAGVTQFPSHSVIEKGQTVTLRCDPISGHDNLYWYRRVMGKEIKFLLHFVKESKQDESGMPNNRFLAERTGGTYSTLKVQPAELEDSGVYFCASSQAPAARSETQYFGPGTRLLVL.

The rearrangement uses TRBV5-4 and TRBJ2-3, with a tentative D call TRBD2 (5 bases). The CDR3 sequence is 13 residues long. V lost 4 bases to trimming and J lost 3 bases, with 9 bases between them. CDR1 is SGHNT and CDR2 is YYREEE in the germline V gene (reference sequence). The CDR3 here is CASSPGDTDTQYF. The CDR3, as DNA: TGTGCCAGCAGCCCCGGGGATACAGATACGCAGTATTTT.

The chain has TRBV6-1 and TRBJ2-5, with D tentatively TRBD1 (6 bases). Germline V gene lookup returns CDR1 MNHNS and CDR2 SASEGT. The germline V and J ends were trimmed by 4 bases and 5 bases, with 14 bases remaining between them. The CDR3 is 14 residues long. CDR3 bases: TGTGCCAGCAGTGTAACACAGGGTGGGGAGACCCAGTACTTC. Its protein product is CASSVTQGGETQYF.

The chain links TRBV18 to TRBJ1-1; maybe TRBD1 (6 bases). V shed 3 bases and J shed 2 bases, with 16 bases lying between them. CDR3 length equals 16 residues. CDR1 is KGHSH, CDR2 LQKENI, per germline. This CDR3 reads CASSPTQGGTNTEAFF. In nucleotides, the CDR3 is TGTGCCAGCTCACCGACACAAGGGGGGACTAACACTGAAGCTTTCTTT.

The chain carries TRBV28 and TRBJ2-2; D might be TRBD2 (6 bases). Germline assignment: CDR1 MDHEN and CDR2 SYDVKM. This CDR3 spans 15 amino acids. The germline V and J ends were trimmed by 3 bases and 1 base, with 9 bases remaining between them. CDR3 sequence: CASSFDGRNTGELFF. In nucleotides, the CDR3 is TGTGCCAGCAGTTTTGACGGGAGGAACACCGGGGAGCTGTTTTTT.

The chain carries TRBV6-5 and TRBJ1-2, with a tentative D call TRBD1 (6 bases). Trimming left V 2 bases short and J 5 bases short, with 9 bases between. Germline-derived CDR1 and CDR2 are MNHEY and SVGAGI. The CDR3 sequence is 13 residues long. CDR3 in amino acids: CASSYRGIYGYTF. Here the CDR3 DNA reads TGTGCCAGCAGTTACAGGGGGATTTATGGCTACACCTTC.

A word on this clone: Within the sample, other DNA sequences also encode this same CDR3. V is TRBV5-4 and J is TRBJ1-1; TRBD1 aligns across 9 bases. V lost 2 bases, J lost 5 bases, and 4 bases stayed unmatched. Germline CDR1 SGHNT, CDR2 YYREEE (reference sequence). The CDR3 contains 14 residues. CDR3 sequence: CASSFDRGYTEAFF. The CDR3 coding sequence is TGTGCCAGCAGCTTCGACAGGGGGTATACTGAAGCTTTCTTT.

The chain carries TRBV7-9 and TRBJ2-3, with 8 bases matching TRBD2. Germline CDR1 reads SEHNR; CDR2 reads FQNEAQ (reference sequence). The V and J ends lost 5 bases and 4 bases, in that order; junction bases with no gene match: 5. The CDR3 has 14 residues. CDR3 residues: CASSLSGVPDTQYF. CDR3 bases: TGTGCCAGCAGCCTTAGCGGGGTCCCAGATACGCAGTATTTT.

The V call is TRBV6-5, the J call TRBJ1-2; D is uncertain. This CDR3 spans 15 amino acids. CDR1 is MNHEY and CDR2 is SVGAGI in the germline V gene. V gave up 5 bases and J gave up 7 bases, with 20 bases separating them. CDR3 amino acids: CASSPPRATKVGYTF. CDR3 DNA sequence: TGTGCCAGCAGTCCACCTCGGGCCACGAAGGTTGGCTACACCTTC.

The CDR3 spells CASSLGWPGTDTQYF. CDR3 coding DNA: TGTGCCAGCAGTTTAGGGTGGCCCGGCACAGATACGCAGTATTTT. This rearrangement joins TRBV28 to TRBJ2-3; the D is unclear. Germline CDR1 reads MDHEN; CDR2 reads SYDVKM. CDR3 length: 15 amino acids. The V and J ends lost 2 bases and 1 base respectively, with 10 bases between them.

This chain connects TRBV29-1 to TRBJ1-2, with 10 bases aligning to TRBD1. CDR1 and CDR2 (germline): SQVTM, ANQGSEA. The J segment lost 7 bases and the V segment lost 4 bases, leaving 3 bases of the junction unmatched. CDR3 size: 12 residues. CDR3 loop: CSVGQGASGYTF. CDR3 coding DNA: TGCAGCGTTGGACAGGGGGCGTCTGGCTACACCTTC. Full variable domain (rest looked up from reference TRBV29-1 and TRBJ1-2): SAVISQKPSRDICQRGTSLTIQCQVDSQVTMMFWYRQQPGQSLTLIATANQGSEATYESGFVIDKFPISRPNLTFSTLTVSNMSPEDSSIYLCSVGQGASGYTFGSGTRLTVV.

The CDR3 region has the DNA TGTGCCAGTAGTATAGATCTAGGCTTAACCTACAATGAGCAGTTCTTC. It encodes CASSIDLGLTYNEQFF. The V gene is TRBV19, the J gene TRBJ2-1; D gene uncertain. V lost 0 bases, J lost 2 bases, and 11 bases lay in between. Germline CDR1 reads LNHDA; CDR2 reads SQIVND (reference sequence). The CDR3 is made up of 16 amino acids.

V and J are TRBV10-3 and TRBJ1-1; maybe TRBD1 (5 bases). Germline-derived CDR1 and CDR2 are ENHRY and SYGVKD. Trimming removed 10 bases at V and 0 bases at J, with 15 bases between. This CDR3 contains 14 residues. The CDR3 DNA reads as TGTGCCACGACCGGGACGGTGATGAACACTGAAGCTTTCTTT. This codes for CATTGTVMNTEAFF.

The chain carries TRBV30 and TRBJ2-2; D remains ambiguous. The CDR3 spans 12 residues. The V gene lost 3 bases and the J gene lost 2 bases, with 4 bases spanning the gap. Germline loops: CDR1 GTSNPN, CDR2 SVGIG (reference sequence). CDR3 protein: CAWSSNTGELFF. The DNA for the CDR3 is TGTGCCTGGAGCAGTAACACCGGGGAGCTGTTTTTT.

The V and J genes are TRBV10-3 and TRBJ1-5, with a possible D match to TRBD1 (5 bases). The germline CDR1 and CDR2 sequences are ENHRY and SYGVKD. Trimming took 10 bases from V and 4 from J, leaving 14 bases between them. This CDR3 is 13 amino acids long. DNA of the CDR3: TGTGCCACCCTCCGGGGGGAGAATCAGCCCCAGCATTTT. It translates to CATLRGENQPQHF.

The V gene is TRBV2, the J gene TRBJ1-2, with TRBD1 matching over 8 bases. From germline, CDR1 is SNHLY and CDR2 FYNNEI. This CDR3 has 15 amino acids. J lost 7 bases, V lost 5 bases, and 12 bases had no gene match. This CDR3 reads CASSSGQGDGSGYTF. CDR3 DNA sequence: TGTGCCAGCAGTTCTGGACAGGGAGACGGTTCTGGCTACACCTTC.

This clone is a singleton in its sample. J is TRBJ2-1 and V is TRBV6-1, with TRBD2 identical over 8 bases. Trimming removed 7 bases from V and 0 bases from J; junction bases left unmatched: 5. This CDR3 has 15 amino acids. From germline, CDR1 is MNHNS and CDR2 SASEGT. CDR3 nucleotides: TGTGCCAGCACAGGAAGCGGGAGCTCCTACAATGAGCAGTTCTTC. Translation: CASTGSGSSYNEQFF.

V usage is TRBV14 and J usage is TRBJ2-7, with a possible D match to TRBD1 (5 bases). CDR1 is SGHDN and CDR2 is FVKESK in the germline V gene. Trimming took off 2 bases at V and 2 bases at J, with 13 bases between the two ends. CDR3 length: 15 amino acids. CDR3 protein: CASSQLGAGAYEQYF. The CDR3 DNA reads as TGTGCCAGCAGCCAACTAGGGGCTGGAGCCTACGAGCAGTACTTC.